Listed below are T cell receptor beta chains from one sample, sequenced in a study of shared clonotypes between healthy human individuals. Only in-frame clones appear in the TCRdb table, and some are missing; sequencing was by immunoSEQ multiplex PCR. The data show approximately 720,000 clones, with about 78% seen just once and 1.5% to 2% held by the top ten. The sequenced sample consisted of memory CD4+ T cells sorted from blood. All receptors come from a woman in her thirties in good health. Each CDR3 is given with its conserved first and last residue. A D gene is named only where the DNA matches it firmly.

v_gene: TRBV11-2
d_gene: .
CDR3aa: CASSLGMVDYGYTF

v_gene: TRBV27
d_gene: .
CDR3aa: CASSPGSHYGYTF

v_gene: TRBV7-2
d_gene: .
CDR3aa: CASSTQPNTEAFF

v_gene: TRBV6-5
d_gene: .
CDR3aa: CASSYGAIYTGELFF

v_gene: TRBV27
d_gene: .
CDR3aa: CASRVYGGTEAFF

v_gene: TRBV25-1
d_gene: TRBD2
CDR3aa: CASRGGPSYEQYF

v_gene: TRBV19
d_gene: .
CDR3aa: CASSIESEVGEAFF

v_gene: TRBV14
d_gene: .
CDR3aa: CASSQSLVRETQYF

v_gene: TRBV27
d_gene: .
CDR3aa: CASSLITGWGNTIYF

v_gene: TRBV10-2
d_gene: .
CDR3aa: CASSVGGNQPQHF

v_gene: TRBV28
d_gene: TRBD2
CDR3aa: CASSAGLAGGLHEQFF

v_gene: TRBV14
d_gene: .
CDR3aa: CASSRGNTGELFF

v_gene: TRBV30
d_gene: TRBD2
CDR3aa: CAWRTSGSSYEQYF

v_gene: TRBV4-2
d_gene: .
CDR3aa: CASSQVRTTYEQYF